This T cell receptor (beta chain) came from a study of Graves' ophthalmopathy and Graves' hyperthyroidism. This clonotype was picked up many times. J was trimmed by 0 bases and V by 5 bases; bases with no gene match: 10. The CDR3 sequence is 17 residues long. The TCR beta CDR3 regions underwent amplification from RNA transcripts. Second-round multiplex PCR followed a first-round RT-PCR using HTBI primers. TCRdb recomputed calls from the multiplex PCR reads with MiXCR, one row per CDR3 protein. The sample shows roughly 160,000 distinct CDR3 sequences, 35% to 50% of them seen only once. Specimen: peripheral blood. The source is a man aged 25 to 40 with Graves' ophthalmopathy. The chain links TRBV12-3 or TRBV12-4 to TRBJ1-3, with 7 bases that match TRBD1. This CDR3 is CASSGNRQGDSGNTIYF. The CDR3 DNA follows: TGTGCCAGCAGTGGGAATCGACAGGGCGACTCTGGAAACACCATATATTTT.